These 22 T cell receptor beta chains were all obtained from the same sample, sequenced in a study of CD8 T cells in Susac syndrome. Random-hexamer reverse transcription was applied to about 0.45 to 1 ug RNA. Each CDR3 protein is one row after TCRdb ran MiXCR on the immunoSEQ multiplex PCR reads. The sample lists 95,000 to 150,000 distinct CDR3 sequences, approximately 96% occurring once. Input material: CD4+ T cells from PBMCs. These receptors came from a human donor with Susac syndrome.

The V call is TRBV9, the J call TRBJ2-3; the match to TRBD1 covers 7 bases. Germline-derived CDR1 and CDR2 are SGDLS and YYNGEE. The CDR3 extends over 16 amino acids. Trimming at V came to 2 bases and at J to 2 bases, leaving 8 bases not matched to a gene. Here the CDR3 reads CASSVVKTGYTDTQYF. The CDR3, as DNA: TGTGCCAGCAGCGTTGTTAAGACAGGGTACACAGATACGCAGTATTTT.

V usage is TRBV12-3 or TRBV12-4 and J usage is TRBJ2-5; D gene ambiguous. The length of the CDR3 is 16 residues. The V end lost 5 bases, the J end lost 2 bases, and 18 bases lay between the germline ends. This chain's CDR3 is CASSQNGFGTQETQYF. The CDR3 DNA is TGTGCCAGCAGTCAAAACGGTTTTGGCACACAAGAGACCCAGTACTTC.

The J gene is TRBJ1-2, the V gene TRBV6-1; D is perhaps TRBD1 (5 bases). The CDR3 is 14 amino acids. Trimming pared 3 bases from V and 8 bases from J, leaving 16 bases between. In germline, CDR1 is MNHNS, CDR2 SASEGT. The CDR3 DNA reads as TGTGCCAGCAGTGATCCGTGGGAGGGGATGGGCTACACCTTC. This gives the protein CASSDPWEGMGYTF.

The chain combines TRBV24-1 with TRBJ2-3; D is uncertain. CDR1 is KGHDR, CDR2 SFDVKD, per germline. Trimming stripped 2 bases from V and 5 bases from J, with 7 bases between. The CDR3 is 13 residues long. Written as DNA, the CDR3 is TGTGCCACCAGTGATTCCTATAGAGATACGCAGTATTTT. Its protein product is CATSDSYRDTQYF.

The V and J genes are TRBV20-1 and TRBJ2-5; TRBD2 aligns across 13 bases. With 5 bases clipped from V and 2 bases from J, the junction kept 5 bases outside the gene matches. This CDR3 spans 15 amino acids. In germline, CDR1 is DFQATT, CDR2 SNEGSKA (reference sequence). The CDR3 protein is CSAGGTSGIQETQYF. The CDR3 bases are TGCAGTGCTGGGGGGACTAGCGGGATACAAGAGACCCAGTACTTC.

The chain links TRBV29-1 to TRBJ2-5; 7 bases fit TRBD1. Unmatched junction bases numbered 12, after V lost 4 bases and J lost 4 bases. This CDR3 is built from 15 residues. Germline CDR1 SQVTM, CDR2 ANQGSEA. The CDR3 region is CSVGGSDRIGETQYF. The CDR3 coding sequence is TGCAGCGTTGGGGGCTCGGACAGGATTGGAGAGACCCAGTACTTC. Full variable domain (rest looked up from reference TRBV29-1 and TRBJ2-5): SAVISQKPSRDICQRGTSLTIQCQVDSQVTMMFWYRQQPGQSLTLIATANQGSEATYESGFVIDKFPISRPNLTFSTLTVSNMSPEDSSIYLCSVGGSDRIGETQYFGPGTRLLVL.

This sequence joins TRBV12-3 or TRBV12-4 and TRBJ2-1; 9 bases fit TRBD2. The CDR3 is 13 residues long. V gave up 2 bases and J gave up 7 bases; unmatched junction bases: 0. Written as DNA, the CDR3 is TGTGCCAGCAGTTTACTAGCGGGAAATGAGCAGTTCTTC. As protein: CASSLLAGNEQFF.

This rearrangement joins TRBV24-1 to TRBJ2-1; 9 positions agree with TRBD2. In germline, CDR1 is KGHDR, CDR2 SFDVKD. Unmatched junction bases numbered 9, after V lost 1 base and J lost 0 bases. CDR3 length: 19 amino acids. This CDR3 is CATSDFGASGKSSYNEQFF. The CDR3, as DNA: TGTGCCACCAGTGATTTTGGGGCTAGCGGGAAAAGCTCCTACAATGAGCAGTTCTTC.

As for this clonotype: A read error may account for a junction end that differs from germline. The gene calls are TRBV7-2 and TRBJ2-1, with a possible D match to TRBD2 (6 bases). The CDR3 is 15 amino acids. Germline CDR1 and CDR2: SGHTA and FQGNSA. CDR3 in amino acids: CASSVAYGRNNEQFF. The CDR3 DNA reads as TGTGCCAGCAGCGTAGCTTACGGGAGAAACAATGAGCAGTTCTTC.

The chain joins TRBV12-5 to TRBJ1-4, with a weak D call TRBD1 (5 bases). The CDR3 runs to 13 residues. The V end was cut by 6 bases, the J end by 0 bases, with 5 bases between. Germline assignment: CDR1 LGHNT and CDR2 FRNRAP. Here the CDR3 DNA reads TGTGCTAGTGGGACAGCAACTAATGAAAAACTGTTTTTT. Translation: CASGTATNEKLFF.

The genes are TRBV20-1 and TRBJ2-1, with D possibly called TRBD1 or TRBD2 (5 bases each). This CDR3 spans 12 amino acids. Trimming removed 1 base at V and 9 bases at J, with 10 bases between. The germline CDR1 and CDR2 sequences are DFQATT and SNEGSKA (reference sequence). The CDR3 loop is CSARGDAGEQFF. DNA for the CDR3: TGCAGTGCTAGAGGGGACGCGGGTGAGCAGTTCTTC.

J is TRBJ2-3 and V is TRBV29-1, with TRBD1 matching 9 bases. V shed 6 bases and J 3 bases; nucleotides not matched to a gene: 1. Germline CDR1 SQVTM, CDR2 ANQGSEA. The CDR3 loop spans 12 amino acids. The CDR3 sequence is CSVTGGTDTQYF. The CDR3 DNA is TGCAGCGTGACAGGGGGGACAGATACGCAGTATTTT.

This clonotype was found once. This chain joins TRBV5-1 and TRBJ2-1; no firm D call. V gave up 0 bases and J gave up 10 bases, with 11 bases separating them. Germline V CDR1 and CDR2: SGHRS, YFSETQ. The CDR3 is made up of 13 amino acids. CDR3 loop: CASSLAFGQEQFF. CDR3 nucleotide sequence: TGCGCCAGCAGCTTGGCCTTCGGCCAGGAGCAGTTCTTC. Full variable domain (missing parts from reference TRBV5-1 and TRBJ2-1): KAGVTQTPRYLIKTRGQQVTLSCSPISGHRSVSWYQQTPGQGLQFLFEYFSETQRNKGNFPGRFSGRQFSNSRSEMNVSTLELGDSALYLCASSLAFGQEQFFGPGTRLTVL.

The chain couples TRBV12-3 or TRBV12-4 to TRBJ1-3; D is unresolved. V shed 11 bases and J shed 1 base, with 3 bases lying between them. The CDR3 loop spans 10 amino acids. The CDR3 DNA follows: TGTGCCGGGTCTGGAAACACCATATATTTT. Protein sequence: CAGSGNTIYF.

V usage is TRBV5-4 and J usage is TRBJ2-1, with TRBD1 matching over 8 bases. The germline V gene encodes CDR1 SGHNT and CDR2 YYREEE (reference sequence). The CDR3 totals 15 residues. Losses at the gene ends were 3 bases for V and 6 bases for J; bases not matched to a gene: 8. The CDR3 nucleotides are TGTGCCAGCAGCTCCAGACAGGGGCGAGGCAATGAGCAGTTCTTC. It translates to CASSSRQGRGNEQFF.

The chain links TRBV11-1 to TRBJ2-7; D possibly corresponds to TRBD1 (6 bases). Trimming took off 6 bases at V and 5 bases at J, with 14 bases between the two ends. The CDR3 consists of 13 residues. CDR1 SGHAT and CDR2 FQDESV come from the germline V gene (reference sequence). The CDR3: CASSLDSFDEQYF. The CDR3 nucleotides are TGTGCCAGCAGTTTGGACAGTTTCGACGAGCAGTACTTC.

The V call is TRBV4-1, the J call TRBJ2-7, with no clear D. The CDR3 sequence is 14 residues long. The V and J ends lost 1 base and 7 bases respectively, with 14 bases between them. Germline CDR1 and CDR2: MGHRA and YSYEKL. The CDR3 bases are TGCGCCAGCAGCCAAGGGGGATGGGCCGGTGAGCAGTACTTC. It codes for CASSQGGWAGEQYF.

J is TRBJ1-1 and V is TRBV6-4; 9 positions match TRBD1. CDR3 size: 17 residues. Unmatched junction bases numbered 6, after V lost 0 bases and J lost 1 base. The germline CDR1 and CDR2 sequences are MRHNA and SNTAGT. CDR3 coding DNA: TGTGCCAGCAGTGACTCCGGGAGGGGACAGGGGAACACTGAAGCTTTCTTT. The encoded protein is CASSDSGRGQGNTEAFF.

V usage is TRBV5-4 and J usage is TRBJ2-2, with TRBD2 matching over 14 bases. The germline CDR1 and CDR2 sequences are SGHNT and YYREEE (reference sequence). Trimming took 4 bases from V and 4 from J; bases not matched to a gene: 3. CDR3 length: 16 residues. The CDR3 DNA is TGTGCCAGCAGCACGGGACTAGCGGGAGCCACCGGGGAGCTGTTTTTT. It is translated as CASSTGLAGATGELFF.

CDR3 sequence: CASSFIQGAEQYF. CDR3 in DNA: TGTGCCAGCAGCTTTATACAGGGTGCCGAGCAGTACTTC. This chain connects TRBV7-9 to TRBJ2-7, with D maybe TRBD1 (6 bases). V shed 3 bases and J shed 6 bases, with 12 bases lying between them. In germline, CDR1 is SEHNR, CDR2 FQNEAQ (reference sequence). This CDR3 has 13 residues.

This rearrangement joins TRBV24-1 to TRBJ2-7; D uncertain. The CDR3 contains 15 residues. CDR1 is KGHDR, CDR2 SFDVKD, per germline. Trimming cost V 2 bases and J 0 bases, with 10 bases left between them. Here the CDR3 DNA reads TGTGCCACCAGTGATTCCCGCCAGAGCTCCTACGAGCAGTACTTC. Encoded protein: CATSDSRQSSYEQYF.

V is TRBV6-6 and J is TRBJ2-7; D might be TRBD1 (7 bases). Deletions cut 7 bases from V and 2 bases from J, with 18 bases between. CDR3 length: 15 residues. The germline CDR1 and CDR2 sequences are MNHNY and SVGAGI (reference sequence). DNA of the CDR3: TGTGCCAGCAACCCCCGACAGGGAGGAACCTACGAGCAGTACTTC. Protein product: CASNPRQGGTYEQYF.